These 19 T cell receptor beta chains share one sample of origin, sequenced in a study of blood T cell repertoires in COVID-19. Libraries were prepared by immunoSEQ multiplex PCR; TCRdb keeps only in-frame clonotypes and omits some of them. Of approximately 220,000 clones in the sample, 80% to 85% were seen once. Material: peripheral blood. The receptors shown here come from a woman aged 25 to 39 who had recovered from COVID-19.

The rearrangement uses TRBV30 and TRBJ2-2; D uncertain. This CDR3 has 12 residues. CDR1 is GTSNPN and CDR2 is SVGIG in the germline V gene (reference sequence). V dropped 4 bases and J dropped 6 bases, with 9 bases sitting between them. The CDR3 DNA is TGTGCCTGGAACTACTGGTCCGGGGAGCTGTTTTTT. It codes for CAWNYWSGELFF.

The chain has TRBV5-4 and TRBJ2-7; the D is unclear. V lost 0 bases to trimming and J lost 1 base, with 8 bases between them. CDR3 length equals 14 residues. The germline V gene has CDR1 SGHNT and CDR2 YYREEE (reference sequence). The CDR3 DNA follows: TGTGCCAGCAGCTTGGGCGTCGGTTCCTACGAGCAGTACTTC. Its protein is CASSLGVGSYEQYF.

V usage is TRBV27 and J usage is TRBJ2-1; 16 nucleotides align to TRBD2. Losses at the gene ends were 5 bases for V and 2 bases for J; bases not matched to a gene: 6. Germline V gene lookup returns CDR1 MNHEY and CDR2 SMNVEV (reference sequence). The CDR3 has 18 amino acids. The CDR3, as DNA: TGTGCCAGCAGTCCTGGGACTAGCGGGAGGGCCACCTACAATGAGCAGTTCTTC. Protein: CASSPGTSGRATYNEQFF.

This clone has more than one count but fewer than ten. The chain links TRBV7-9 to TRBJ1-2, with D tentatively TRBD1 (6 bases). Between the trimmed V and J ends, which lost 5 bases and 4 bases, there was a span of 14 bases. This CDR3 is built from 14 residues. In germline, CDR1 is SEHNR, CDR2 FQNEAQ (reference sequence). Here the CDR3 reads CASSPGRGAYGYTF. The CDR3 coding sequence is TGTGCCAGCAGCCCCGGACGGGGGGCCTATGGCTACACCTTC.

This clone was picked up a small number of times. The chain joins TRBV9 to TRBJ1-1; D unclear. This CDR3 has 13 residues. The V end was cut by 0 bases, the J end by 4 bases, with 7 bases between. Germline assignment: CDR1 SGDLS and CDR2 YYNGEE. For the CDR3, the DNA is TGTGCCAGCAGCGTAGCATCGGGCACTGAAGCTTTCTTT. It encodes CASSVASGTEAFF.

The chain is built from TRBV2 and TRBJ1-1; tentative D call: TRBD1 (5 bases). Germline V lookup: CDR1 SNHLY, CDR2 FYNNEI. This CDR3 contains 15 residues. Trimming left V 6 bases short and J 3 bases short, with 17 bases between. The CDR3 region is CASSVALPGYTEAFF. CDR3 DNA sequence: TGTGCCAGCAGCGTTGCCCTTCCAGGGTACACTGAAGCTTTCTTT.

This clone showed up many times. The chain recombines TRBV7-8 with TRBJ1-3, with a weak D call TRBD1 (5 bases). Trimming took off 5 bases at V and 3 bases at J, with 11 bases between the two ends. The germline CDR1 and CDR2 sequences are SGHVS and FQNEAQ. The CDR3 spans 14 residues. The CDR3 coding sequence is TGTGCCAGCAGCCCCCAGGGCGGTGGAAACACCATATATTTT. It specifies CASSPQGGGNTIYF.

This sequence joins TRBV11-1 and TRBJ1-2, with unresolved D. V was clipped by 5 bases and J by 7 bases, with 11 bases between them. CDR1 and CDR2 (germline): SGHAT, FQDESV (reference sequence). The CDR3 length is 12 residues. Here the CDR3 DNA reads TGTGCCAGCAGCCCGGACGGAGGTGGCTACACCTTC. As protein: CASSPDGGGYTF. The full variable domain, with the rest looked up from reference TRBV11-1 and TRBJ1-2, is EAEVAQSPRYKITEKSQAVAFWCDPISGHATLYWYRQILGQGPELLVQFQDESVVDDSQLPKDRFSAERLKGVDSTLKIQPAELGDSAMYLCASSPDGGGYTFGSGTRLTVV.

The DNA for the CDR3 is TGTGCCAGCCGGGGGTATTCTGAAGCTTTCTTT. Translating gives CASRGYSEAFF. This rearrangement joins TRBV25-1 to TRBJ1-1, with D maybe TRBD1 (5 bases). This CDR3 is built from 11 residues. V was shortened by 8 bases and J by 6 bases, with 10 bases between the two germline ends. Germline-derived CDR1 and CDR2 are MGHDK and SYGVNS. Combining the CDR3 with reference TRBV25-1 and TRBJ1-1 gives the whole variable domain EADIYQTPRYLVIGTGKKITLECSQTMGHDKMYWYQQDPGMELHLIHYSYGVNSTEKGDLSSESTVSRIRTEHFPLTLESARPSHTSQYLCASRGYSEAFFGQGTRLTVV.

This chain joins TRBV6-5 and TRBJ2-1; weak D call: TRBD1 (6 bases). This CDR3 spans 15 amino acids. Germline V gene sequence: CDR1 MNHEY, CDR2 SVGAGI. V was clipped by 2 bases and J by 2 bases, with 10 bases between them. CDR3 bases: TGTGCCAGCAGTTACGGCAGGGGAACCTACAATGAGCAGTTCTTC. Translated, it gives CASSYGRGTYNEQFF.

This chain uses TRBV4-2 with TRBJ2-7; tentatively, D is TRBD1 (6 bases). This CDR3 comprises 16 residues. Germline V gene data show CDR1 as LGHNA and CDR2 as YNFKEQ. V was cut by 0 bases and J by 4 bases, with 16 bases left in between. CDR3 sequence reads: CASSQEKGEPLYEQYF. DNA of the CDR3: TGTGCCAGCAGCCAAGAGAAGGGGGAACCACTTTACGAGCAGTACTTC.

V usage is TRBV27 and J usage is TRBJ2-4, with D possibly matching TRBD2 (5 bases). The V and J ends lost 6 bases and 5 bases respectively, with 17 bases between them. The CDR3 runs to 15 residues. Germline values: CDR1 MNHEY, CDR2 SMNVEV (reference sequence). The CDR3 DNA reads TGTGCCAGCAGGGAGGCCGGGGAGAATGAAAACATTCAGTACTTC. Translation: CASREAGENENIQYF.

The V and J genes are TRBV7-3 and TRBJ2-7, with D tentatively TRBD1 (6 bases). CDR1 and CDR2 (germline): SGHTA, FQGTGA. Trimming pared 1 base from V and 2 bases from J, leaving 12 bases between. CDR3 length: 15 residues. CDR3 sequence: CASSLNQGSAYEQYF. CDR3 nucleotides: TGTGCCAGCAGCTTAAATCAGGGGTCGGCCTACGAGCAGTACTTC. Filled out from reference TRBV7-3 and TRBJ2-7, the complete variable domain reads GAGVSQTPSNKVTEKGKYVELRCDPISGHTALYWYRQSLGQGPEFLIYFQGTGAADDSGLPNDRFFAVRPEGSVSTLKIQRTERGDSAVYLCASSLNQGSAYEQYFGPGTRLTVT.

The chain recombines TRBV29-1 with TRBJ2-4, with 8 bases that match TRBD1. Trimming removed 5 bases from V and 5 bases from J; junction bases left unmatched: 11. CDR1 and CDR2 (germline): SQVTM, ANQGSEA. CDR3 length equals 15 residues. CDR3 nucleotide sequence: TGCAGCGTTACAAGACAGGGGCTCCGGGAAAACATTCAGTACTTC. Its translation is CSVTRQGLRENIQYF.

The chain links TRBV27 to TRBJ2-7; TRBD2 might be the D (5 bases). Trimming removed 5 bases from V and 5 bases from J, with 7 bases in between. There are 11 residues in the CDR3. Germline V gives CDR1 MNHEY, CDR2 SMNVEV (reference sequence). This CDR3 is CASSAGHEQYF. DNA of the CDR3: TGTGCCAGCAGTGCGGGCCACGAGCAGTACTTC.

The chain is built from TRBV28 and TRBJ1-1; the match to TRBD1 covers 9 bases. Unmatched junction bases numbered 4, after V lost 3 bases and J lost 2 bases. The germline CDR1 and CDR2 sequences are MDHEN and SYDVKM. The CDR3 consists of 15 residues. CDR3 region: CASSLGTGPNTEAFF. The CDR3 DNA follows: TGTGCCAGCAGTTTGGGGACAGGGCCTAACACTGAAGCTTTCTTT.

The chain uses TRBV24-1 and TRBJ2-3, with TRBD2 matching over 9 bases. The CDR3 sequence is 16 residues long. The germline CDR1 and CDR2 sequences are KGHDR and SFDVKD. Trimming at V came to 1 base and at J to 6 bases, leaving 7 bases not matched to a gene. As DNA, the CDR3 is TGTGCCACCAGTGATTTCTCTAGCGGGAACGGGGATACGCAGTATTTT. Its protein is CATSDFSSGNGDTQYF.

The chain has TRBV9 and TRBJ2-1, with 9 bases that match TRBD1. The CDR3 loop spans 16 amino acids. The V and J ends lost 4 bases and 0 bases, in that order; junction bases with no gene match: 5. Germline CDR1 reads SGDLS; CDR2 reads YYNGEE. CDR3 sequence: CASSPGQGSSYNEQFF. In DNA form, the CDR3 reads TGTGCCAGCAGCCCGGGACAGGGCAGCTCCTACAATGAGCAGTTCTTC.

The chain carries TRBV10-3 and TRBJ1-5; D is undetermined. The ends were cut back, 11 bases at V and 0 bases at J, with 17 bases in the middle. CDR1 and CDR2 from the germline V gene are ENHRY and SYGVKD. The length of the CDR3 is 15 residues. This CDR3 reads CAVGREGNSNQPQHF. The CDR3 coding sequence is TGTGCCGTTGGAAGAGAGGGTAATAGCAATCAGCCCCAGCATTTT.